This TCR beta chain was captured in a study of breast tumors, draining lymph nodes, adjacent tissues. With 1 base removed from V and 3 bases from J, the gap between germline ends came to 16 bases. The CDR3 is 15 residues long. CDR1 and CDR2 from the germline V gene are DFQATT and SNEGSKA (reference sequence). TCRdb redid the calling of the multiplex PCR reads with MiXCR, one entry per CDR3 protein. The sample holds more than 85,000 distinct CDR3 sequences, 21% seen once. Axillary draining lymph nodes of breast cancer patients supplied the node samples. This clonotype has a count of ten or more. Its antigen is unidentified. Whole-study findings and limits: Compared with lymph nodes, tumors were less diverse; compared with nontumor tissue, more.

The genes are TRBV20-1 and TRBJ2-7; D is unresolved. The sequence came from a female donor with breast cancer. Some clones in this sample may be carry-over from other donors' samples. Sequencing was done on a sample of axillary lymph node tissue. The chain's CDR3 is CSARAEVIRGYEQYF. For the CDR3, the DNA is TGCAGTGCTAGAGCCGAGGTAATACGTGGCTACGAGCAGTACTTC.